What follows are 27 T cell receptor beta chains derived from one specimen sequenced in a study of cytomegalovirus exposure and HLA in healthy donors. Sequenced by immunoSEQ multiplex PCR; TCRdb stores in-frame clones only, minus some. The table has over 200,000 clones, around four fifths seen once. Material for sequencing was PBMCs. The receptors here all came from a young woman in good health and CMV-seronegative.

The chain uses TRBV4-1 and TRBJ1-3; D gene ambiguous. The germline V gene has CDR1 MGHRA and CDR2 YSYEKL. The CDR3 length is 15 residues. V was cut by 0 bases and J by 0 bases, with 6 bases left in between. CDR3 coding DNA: TGCGCCAGCAGCCAAGAGACGGCCTCTGGAAACACCATATATTTT. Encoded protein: CASSQETASGNTIYF.

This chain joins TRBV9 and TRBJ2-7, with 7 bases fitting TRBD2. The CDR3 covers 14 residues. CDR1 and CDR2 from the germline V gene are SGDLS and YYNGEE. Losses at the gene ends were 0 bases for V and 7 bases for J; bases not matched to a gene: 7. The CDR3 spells CASSVGQREGEQYF. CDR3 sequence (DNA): TGTGCCAGCAGCGTAGGCCAGAGGGAGGGGGAGCAGTACTTC.

The CDR3, as DNA: TGCGCCAGCAGCCAACCTAGCGGGGGAGCCTACAATGAGCAGTTCTTC. Protein sequence: CASSQPSGGAYNEQFF. This chain links TRBV4-1 with TRBJ2-1; 10 bases are shared with TRBD2. This CDR3 contains 16 residues. The ends lost 2 bases at V and 2 bases at J; junction bases unmatched: 3. Per the germline V gene, CDR1 is MGHRA and CDR2 is YSYEKL.

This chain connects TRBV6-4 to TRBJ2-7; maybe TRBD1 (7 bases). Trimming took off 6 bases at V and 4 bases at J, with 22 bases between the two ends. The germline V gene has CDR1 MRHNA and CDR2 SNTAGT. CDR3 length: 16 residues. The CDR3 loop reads CASSLPFGGRGYEQYF. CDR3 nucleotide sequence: TGTGCCAGCAGCCTTCCTTTCGGGGGCAGGGGGTACGAGCAGTACTTC.

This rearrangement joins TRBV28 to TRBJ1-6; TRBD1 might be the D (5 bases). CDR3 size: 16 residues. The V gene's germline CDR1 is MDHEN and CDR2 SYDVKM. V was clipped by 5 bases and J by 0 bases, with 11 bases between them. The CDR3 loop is CASSTGLGSYNSPLHF. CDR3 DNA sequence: TGTGCCAGCAGTACAGGACTGGGCTCCTATAATTCACCCCTCCACTTT. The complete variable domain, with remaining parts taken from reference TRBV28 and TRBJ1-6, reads DVKVTQSSRYLVKRTGEKVFLECVQDMDHENMFWYRQDPGLGLRLIYFSYDVKMKEKGDIPEGYSVSREKKERFSLILESASTNQTSMYLCASSTGLGSYNSPLHFGNGTRLTVT.

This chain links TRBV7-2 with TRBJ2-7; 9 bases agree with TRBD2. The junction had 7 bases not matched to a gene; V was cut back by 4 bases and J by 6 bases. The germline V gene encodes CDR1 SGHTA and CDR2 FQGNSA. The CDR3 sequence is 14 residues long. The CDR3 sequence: CASSYGLASREQYF. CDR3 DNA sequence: TGTGCCAGCAGCTACGGACTAGCGTCACGCGAGCAGTACTTC.

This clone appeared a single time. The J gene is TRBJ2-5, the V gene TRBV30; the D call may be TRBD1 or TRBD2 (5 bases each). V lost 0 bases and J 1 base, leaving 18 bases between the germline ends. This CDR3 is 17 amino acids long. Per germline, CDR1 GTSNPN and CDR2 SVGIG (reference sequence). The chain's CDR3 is CAWSVSGPLWSQETQYF. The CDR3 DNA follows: TGTGCCTGGAGTGTGTCGGGACCCCTTTGGAGCCAAGAGACCCAGTACTTC.

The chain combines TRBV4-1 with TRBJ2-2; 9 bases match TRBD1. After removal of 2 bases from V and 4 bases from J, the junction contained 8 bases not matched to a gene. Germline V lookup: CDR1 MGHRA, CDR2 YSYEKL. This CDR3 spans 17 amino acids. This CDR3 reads CASSQTGGSDGTGELFF. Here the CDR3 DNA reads TGCGCCAGCAGCCAAACAGGGGGCTCGGACGGCACCGGGGAGCTGTTTTTT.

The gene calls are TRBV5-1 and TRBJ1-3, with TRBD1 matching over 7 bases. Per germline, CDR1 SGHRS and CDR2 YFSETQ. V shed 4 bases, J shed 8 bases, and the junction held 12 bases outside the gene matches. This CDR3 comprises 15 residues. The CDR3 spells CASSRRQGDVDTIYF. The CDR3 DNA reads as TGCGCCAGCAGCCGCCGCCAGGGGGATGTGGACACCATATATTTT.

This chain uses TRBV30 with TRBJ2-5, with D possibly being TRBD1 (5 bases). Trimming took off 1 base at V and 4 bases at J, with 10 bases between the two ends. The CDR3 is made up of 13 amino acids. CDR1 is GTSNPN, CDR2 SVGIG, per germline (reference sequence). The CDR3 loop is CAWSGQGSETQYF. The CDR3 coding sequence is TGTGCCTGGAGTGGGCAGGGTTCAGAGACCCAGTACTTC.

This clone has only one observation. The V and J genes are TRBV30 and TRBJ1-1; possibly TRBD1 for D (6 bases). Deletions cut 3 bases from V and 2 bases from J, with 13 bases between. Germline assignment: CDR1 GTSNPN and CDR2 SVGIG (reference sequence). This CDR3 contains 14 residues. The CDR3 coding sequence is TGTGCCTGGAGCAACAGGGCTTCTAACACTGAAGCTTTCTTT. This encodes CAWSNRASNTEAFF. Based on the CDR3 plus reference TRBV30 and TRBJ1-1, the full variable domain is SQTIHQWPATLVQPVGSPLSLECTVEGTSNPNLYWYRQAAGRGLQLLFYSVGIGQISSEVPQNLSASRPQDRQFILSSKKLLLSDSGFYLCAWSNRASNTEAFFGQGTRLTVV.

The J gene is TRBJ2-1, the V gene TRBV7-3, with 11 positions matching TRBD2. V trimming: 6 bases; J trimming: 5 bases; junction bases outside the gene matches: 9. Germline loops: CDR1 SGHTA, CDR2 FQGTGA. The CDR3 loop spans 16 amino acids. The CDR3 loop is CASRPRPGLADNEQFF. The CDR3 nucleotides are TGTGCCAGCAGGCCTCGTCCGGGACTAGCGGACAATGAGCAGTTCTTC.

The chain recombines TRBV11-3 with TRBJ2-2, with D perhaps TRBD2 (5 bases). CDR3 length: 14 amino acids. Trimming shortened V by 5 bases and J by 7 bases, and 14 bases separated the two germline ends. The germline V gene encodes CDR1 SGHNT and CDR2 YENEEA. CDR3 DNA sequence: TGTGCCAGCAGCCCGGGGTTAGAAAGCGGGGAGCTGTTTTTT. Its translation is CASSPGLESGELFF.

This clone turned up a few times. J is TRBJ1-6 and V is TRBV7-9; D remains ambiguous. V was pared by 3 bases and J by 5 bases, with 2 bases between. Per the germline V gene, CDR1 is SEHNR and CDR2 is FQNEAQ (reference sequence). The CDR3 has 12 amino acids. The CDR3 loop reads CASSFNNSPLHF. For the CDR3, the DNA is TGTGCCAGCAGCTTCAATAATTCACCCCTCCACTTT.

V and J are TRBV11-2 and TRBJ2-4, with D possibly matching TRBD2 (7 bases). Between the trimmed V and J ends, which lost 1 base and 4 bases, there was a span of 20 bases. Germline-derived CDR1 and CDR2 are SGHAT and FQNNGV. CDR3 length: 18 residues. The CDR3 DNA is TGTGCCAGCAGCTTAGTCCGCGGGGGCGTCAAGACAAAAAACATTCAGTACTTC. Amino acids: CASSLVRGGVKTKNIQYF.

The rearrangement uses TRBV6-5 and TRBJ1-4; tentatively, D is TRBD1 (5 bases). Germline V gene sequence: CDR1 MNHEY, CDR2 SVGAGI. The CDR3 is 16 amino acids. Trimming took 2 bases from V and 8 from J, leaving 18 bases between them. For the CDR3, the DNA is TGTGCCAGCAGTTACCTCGGCGGCAGGGAGAAGGAAAAACTGTTTTTT. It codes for CASSYLGGREKEKLFF.

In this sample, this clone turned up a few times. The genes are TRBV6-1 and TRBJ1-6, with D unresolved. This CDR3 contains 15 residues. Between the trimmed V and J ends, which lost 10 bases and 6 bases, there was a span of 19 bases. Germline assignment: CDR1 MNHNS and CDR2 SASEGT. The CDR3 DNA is TGTGCCACCCGGAGCGAGGGAAGGAGTAATTCACCCCTCCACTTT. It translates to CATRSEGRSNSPLHF.

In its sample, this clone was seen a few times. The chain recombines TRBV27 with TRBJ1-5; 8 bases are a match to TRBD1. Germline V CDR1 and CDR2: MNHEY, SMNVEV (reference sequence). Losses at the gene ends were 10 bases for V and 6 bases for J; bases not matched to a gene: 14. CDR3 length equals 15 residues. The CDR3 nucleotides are TGTGCCACCAAAGAGACAGGGGTGAACACTCAGCCCCAGCATTTT. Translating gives CATKETGVNTQPQHF.

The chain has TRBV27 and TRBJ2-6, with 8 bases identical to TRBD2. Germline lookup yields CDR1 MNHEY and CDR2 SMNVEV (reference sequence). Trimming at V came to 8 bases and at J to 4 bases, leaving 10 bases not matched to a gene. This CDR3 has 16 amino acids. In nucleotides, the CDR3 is TGTGCCAGCGGCGAGCGGGGGCTTTCCGGGGCCAACGTCCTGACTTTC. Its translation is CASGERGLSGANVLTF. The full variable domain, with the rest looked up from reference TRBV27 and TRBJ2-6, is EAQVTQNPRYLITVTGKKLTVTCSQNMNHEYMSWYRQDPGLGLRQIYYSMNVEVTDKGDVPEGYKVSRKEKRNFPLILESPSPNQTSLYFCASGERGLSGANVLTFGAGSRLTVL.

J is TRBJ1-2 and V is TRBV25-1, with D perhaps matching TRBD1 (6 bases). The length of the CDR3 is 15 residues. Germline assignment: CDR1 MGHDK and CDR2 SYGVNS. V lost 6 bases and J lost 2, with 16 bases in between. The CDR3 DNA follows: TGTGCCAGCAGCGAGGGTTGGGGGCTCAACTATGGCTACACCTTC. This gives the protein CASSEGWGLNYGYTF.

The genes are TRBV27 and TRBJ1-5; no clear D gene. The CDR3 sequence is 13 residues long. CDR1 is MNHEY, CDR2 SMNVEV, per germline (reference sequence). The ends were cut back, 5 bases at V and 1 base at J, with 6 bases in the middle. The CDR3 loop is CASSPKSNQPQHF. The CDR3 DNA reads TGTGCCAGCAGTCCTAAGAGCAATCAGCCCCAGCATTTT.

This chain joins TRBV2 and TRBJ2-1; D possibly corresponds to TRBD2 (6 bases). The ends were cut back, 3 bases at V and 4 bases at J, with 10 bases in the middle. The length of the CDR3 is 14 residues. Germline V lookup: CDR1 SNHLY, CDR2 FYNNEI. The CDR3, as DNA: TGTGCCAGCAGTGATTTGGAGGGATACAATGAGCAGTTCTTC. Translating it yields CASSDLEGYNEQFF.

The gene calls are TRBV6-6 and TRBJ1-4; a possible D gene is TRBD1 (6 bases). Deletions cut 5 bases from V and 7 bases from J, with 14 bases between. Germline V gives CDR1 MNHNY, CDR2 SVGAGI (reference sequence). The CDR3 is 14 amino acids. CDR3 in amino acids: CASSTRVGGEKLFF. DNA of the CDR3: TGTGCCAGCAGTACCAGGGTAGGGGGTGAAAAACTGTTTTTT.

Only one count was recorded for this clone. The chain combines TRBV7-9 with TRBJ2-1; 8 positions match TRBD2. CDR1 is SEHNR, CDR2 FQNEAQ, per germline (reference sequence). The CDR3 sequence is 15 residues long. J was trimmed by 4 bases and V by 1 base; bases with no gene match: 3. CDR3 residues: CASSLGSGGYNEQFF. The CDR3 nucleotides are TGTGCCAGCAGCTTAGGAAGCGGGGGTTACAATGAGCAGTTCTTC.

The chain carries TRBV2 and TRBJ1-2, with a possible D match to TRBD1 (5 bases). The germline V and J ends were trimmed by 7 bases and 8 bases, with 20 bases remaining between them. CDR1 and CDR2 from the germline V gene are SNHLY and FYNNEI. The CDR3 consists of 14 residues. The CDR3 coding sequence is TGTGCCAGCATAGAGGGGAGAGCGGCCCGGGGCTACACCTTC. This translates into CASIEGRAARGYTF.

CDR3 sequence (DNA): TGTGCCACCCACCCCCAAGGGGGGGCTGGAAACACCATATATTTT. It specifies CATHPQGGAGNTIYF. The rearrangement uses TRBV5-4 and TRBJ1-3; a weak D match, TRBD1 (6 bases). The CDR3 contains 15 residues. Deletions cut 9 bases from V and 2 bases from J, with 18 bases between. Germline V lookup: CDR1 SGHNT, CDR2 YYREEE (reference sequence).

CDR3: CASSLSSGLSYEQYF. The CDR3 bases are TGTGCCAGCAGTTTATCGTCAGGCCTTTCCTACGAGCAGTACTTC. The V call is TRBV27, the J call TRBJ2-7, with D unclear. Germline CDR1 reads MNHEY; CDR2 reads SMNVEV (reference sequence). V lost 0 bases to trimming and J lost 1 base, with 10 bases between them. This CDR3 spans 15 amino acids.